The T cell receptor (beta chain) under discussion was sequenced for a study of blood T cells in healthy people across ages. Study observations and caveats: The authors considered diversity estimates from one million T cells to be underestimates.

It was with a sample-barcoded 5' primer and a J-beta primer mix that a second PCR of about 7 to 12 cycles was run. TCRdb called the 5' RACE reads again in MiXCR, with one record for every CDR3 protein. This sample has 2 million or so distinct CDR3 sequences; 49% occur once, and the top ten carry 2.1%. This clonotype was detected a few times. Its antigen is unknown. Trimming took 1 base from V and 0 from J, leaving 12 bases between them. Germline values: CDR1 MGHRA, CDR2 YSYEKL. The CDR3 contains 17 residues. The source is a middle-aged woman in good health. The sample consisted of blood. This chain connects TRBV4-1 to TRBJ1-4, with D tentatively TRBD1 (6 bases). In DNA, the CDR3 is TGCGCCAGCAGCCAAGGCTGGACAGAGCCAACTAATGAAAAACTGTTTTTT. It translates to CASSQGWTEPTNEKLFF.